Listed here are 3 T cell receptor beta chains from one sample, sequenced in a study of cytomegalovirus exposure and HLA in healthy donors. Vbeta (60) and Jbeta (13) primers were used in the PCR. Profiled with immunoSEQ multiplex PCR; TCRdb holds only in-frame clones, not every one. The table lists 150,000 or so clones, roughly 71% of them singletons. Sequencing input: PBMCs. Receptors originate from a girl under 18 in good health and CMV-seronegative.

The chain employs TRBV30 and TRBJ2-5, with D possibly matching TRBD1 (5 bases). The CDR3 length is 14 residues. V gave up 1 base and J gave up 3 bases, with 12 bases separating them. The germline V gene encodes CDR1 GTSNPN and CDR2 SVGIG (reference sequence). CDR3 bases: TGTGCCTGGAGTGGGGGCCGGAAAGAAGAGACCCAGTACTTC. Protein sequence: CAWSGGRKEETQYF.

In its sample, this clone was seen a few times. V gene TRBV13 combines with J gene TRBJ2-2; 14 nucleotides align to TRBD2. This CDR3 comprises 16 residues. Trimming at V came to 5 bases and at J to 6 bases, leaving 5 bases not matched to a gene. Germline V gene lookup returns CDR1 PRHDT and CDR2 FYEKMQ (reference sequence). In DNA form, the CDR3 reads TGTGCCAGCAGCGCTCGACTAGCGGGGGGGCCCGGGGAGCTGTTTTTT. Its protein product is CASSARLAGGPGELFF.

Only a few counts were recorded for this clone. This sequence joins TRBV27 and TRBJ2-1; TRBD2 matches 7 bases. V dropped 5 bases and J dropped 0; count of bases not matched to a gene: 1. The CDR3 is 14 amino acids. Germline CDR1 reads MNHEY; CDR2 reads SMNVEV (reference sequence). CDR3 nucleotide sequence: TGTGCCAGCAGTCGCGGGAGCTCCTACAATGAGCAGTTCTTC. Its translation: CASSRGSSYNEQFF.